This T cell receptor (beta chain) was sequenced for a study of blood T cell repertoires in COVID-19. The CDR3 length is 17 residues. The trim removed 2 bases at V and 2 bases at J, leaving 10 bases unmatched. Germline CDR1 is SGHDN and CDR2 is FVKESK. This clone was seen a single time. Original handling: Using reference gene primer amplification, nucleated cell counts were estimated. Libraries were prepared by immunoSEQ multiplex PCR; TCRdb keeps only in-frame clonotypes and omits some of them. V and J calls and clone size are given by that table; D and trimming were obtained from the DNA. The profile covers 160,000 or so clones, with 80% appearing a single time and 0.5% to 0.65% taken by the ten largest.

The J gene is TRBJ2-5, the V gene TRBV14; the match to TRBD2 covers 8 bases. The specimen sequenced was peripheral blood. The sequence was collected from a man in his sixties with acute or convalescent COVID-19. CDR3 bases: TGTGCCAGCAGCCAATGGGGCGGAGTAGCGGGGCAAGAGACCCAGTACTTC. Protein: CASSQWGGVAGQETQYF.